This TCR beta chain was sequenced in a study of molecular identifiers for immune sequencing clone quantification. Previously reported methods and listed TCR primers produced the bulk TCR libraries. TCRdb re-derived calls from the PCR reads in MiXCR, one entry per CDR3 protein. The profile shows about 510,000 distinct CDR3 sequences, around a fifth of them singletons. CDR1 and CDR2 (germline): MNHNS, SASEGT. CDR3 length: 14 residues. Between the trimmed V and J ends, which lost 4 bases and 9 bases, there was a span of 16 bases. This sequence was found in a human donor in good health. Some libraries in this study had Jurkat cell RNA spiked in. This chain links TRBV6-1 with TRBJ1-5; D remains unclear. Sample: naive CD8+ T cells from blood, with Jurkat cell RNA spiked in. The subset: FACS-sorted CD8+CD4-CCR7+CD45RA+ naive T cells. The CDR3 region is CASSAWDSSRPQHF. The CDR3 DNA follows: TGTGCCAGCAGTGCTTGGGATAGCAGTCGGCCCCAGCATTTT.